This T cell receptor beta chain was sequenced for a study of T cell repertoires in cytomegalovirus infection. The overall study: An indication of both CMV infection and matching HLA type came from public TCR beta signatures.

This CDR3 has 17 amino acids. V was clipped by 3 bases and J by 1 base; unmatched bases: 7. Via MiXCR, TCRdb re-called the reads, giving one row per CDR3 protein. Found here are approximately 500,000 distinct CDR3 sequences, around 27% of them singletons; the top ten hold around 14%. Sequenced material: PBMCs. The rearrangement joins TRBV12-3 or TRBV12-4 to TRBJ2-1; 9 positions match TRBD2. The TCR was taken from a human donor in good health (CMV status not recorded). Some clones in this sample may be carry-over from other donors' samples. The CDR3: CASSFSSGNPSYNEQFF. The CDR3 DNA reads as TGTGCCAGCAGTTTCTCTAGCGGGAACCCTTCCTACAATGAGCAGTTCTTC.